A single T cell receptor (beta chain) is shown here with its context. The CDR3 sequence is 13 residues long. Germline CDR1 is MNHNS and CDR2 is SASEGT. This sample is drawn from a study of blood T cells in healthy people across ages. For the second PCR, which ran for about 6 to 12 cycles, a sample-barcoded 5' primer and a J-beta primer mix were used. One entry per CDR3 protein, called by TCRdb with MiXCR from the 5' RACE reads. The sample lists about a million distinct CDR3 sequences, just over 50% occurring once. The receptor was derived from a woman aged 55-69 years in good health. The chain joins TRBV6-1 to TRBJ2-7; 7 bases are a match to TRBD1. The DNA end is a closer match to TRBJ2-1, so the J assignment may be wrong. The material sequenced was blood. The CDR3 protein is CASSNDRVREQFF. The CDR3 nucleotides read TGTGCCAGCAGCAACGACAGGGTAAGAGAGCAGTTCTTC.